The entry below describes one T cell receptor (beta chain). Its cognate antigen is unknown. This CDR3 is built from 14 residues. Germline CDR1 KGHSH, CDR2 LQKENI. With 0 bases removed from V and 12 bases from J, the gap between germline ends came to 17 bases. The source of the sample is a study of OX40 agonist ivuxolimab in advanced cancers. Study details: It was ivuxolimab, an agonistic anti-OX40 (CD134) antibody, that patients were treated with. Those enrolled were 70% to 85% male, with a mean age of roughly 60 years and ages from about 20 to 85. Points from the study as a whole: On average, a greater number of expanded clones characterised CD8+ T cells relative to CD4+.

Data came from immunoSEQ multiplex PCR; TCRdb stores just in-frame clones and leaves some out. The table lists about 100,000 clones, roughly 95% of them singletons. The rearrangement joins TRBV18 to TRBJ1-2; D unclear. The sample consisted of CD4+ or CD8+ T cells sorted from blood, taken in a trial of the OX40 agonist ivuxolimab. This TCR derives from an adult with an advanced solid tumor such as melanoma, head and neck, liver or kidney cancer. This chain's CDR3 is CASSPPPVAAFNTF. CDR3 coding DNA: TGTGCCAGCTCACCACCGCCGGTCGCCGCCTTCAACACCTTC.